What follows describes a single T cell receptor beta chain. Its antigen is not known. This sample is drawn from a study of cytomegalovirus exposure and HLA in healthy donors. CDR3 length: 13 amino acids. CDR1 is GTSNPN and CDR2 is SVGIG in the germline V gene (reference sequence). Trimming took 2 bases from V and 3 from J; bases not matched to a gene: 2. Study-wide results and limits: Information on immune exposure was restricted to one variable (CMV serostatus). The authors later linked a missense DCLRE1C variant to TCR beta V- and J-gene trimming.

Primers included in the PCR were 60 Vbeta and 13 Jbeta primers. Only in-frame clones appear in the TCRdb table, and some are missing; sequencing was by immunoSEQ multiplex PCR. The sample includes 160,000 or so clones, approximately 84% of them seen just once. This receptor was obtained from a woman aged 40 to 55 in good health and CMV-seropositive. The sample comprised PBMCs. The V call is TRBV30, the J call TRBJ2-3; 7 nucleotides line up with TRBD2. The CDR3 nucleotides are TGTGCCTGGAGTATCGGGGGGACAGATACGCAGTATTTT. Its translation is CAWSIGGTDTQYF.